This passage covers 22 T cell receptor beta chains from one sample sequenced in a study of cytomegalovirus exposure and HLA in healthy donors. Vbeta (60) and Jbeta (13) primers were used in the PCR. Sequencing was performed with immunoSEQ multiplex PCR; in TCRdb, only in-frame clones are kept and a portion is missing. Of some 79,000 clones listed, roughly 64% are singletons. The specimen sequenced was PBMCs. Receptors originate from a woman between 35 and 50 years old in good health and CMV-seropositive.

The rearrangement uses TRBV7-9 and TRBJ1-1; 8 bases are a match to TRBD1. Trimming took 5 bases from V and 6 from J; bases not matched to a gene: 5. The CDR3 has 13 amino acids. The V gene's germline CDR1 is SEHNR and CDR2 FQNEAQ (reference sequence). The CDR3 DNA follows: TGTGCCAGCAGCCCCCAGGGGGCCTCTGAAGCTTTCTTT. Its translation is CASSPQGASEAFF.

V usage is TRBV5-1 and J usage is TRBJ2-1; 14 nucleotides agree with TRBD2. J gave up 7 bases and V 4 bases, and 10 bases lay outside the gene matches. The CDR3 totals 17 residues. In germline, CDR1 is SGHRS, CDR2 YFSETQ. The CDR3, as DNA: TGCGCCAGCAGCCCCGCCCCCAGACTAGCGGGAGGGAATGAGCAGTTCTTC. It yields the protein CASSPAPRLAGGNEQFF. The full variable domain, completed using reference TRBV5-1 and TRBJ2-1, is KAGVTQTPRYLIKTRGQQVTLSCSPISGHRSVSWYQQTPGQGLQFLFEYFSETQRNKGNFPGRFSGRQFSNSRSEMNVSTLELGDSALYLCASSPAPRLAGGNEQFFGPGTRLTVL.

The rearrangement uses TRBV7-6 and TRBJ1-1; possibly TRBD1 for D (5 bases). This CDR3 has 15 amino acids. V was pared by 4 bases and J by 0 bases, with 12 bases between. Germline CDR1 and CDR2: SGHVS and FNYEAQ. The CDR3 nucleotides read TGTGCCAGCAGCTCACCTGGGGGGGTGAACACTGAAGCTTTCTTT. It translates to CASSSPGGVNTEAFF.

In this sample, this clone turned up once. This chain connects TRBV18 to TRBJ1-4, with 11 bases matching TRBD1. Germline lookup yields CDR1 KGHSH and CDR2 LQKENI. Germline trimming cut 0 bases from V and 6 bases from J; bases unmatched to any gene: 3. CDR3 length: 16 residues. Here the CDR3 reads CASSPPRGQGDEKLFF. CDR3 bases: TGTGCCAGCTCACCACCCAGGGGACAGGGGGATGAAAAACTGTTTTTT.

V and J are TRBV5-5 and TRBJ2-7; D is perhaps TRBD1 (6 bases). Per the germline V gene, CDR1 is SGHKS and CDR2 is YYEKEE (reference sequence). The CDR3 is 16 amino acids. Trimming removed 4 bases at V and 4 bases at J, with 21 bases between. CDR3 coding DNA: TGTGCCAGCAGCCCCCAACAGGGAGATACGCGTTACGAGCAGTACTTC. Its translation: CASSPQQGDTRYEQYF.

The chain joins TRBV19 to TRBJ1-1; 8 nucleotides agree with TRBD1. After removal of 4 bases from V and 1 base from J, the junction contained 5 bases not matched to a gene. Germline lookup yields CDR1 LNHDA and CDR2 SQIVND (reference sequence). This CDR3 is 15 amino acids long. In DNA form, the CDR3 reads TGTGCCAGTAGTAATATCGACAGGGGGAACACTGAAGCTTTCTTT. Translation: CASSNIDRGNTEAFF.

V is TRBV28 and J is TRBJ2-7, with 11 nucleotides matching TRBD2. Germline CDR1 is MDHEN and CDR2 is SYDVKM. V lost 3 bases and J lost 5; bases outside the gene matches: 6. This CDR3 is 15 amino acids long. The CDR3 is CASSFVGLAANEQYF. The CDR3, as DNA: TGTGCCAGCAGTTTCGTGGGACTAGCGGCTAACGAGCAGTACTTC.

The chain carries TRBV5-4 and TRBJ2-5; D perhaps matches TRBD2 (6 bases). The germline V and J ends were trimmed by 0 bases and 4 bases, with 13 bases remaining between them. Germline V gene lookup returns CDR1 SGHNT and CDR2 YYREEE (reference sequence). This CDR3 contains 15 residues. CDR3 protein: CASSLGRDSVETQYF. The CDR3 region has the DNA TGTGCCAGCAGCTTGGGGCGGGACTCAGTAGAGACCCAGTACTTC.

Remarks on this clone: At one end the junction does not follow the germline gene, possibly because of a read error. The V call is TRBV5-8, the J call TRBJ1-2, with 10 bases identical to TRBD1. CDR1 and CDR2 from the germline V gene are SGHTS and YDEGEE. The CDR3 consists of 14 residues. As DNA, the CDR3 is TGTGCCAGCAGCCCGTGGGACAGGGGCGCCGATCCACCCTTC. This codes for CASSPWDRGADPPF.

The chain uses TRBV5-6 and TRBJ2-3, with D perhaps matching TRBD2 (5 bases). The CDR3 is made up of 17 amino acids. V was shortened by 1 base and J by 2 bases, with 17 bases between the two germline ends. Per germline, CDR1 SGHDT and CDR2 YYEEEE. The CDR3 DNA reads TGTGCCAGCAGCTTGTATAGGTCCTCGGGATTCACAGATACGCAGTATTTT. Protein: CASSLYRSSGFTDTQYF. The full variable domain, with the rest looked up from reference TRBV5-6 and TRBJ2-3, is DAGVTQSPTHLIKTRGQQVTLRCSPKSGHDTVSWYQQALGQGPQFIFQYYEEEERQRGNFPDRFSGHQFPNYSSELNVNALLLGDSALYLCASSLYRSSGFTDTQYFGPGTRLTVL.

The chain employs TRBV5-6 and TRBJ2-4; 7 bases fit TRBD2. Germline V gives CDR1 SGHDT, CDR2 YYEEEE. This CDR3 spans 15 amino acids. Losses at the gene ends were 3 bases for V and 3 bases for J; bases not matched to a gene: 6. The CDR3 sequence: CASSSTGGGKNIQYF. Here the CDR3 DNA reads TGTGCCAGCAGCTCCACGGGGGGAGGCAAAAACATTCAGTACTTC.

V and J are TRBV6-5 and TRBJ1-1, with D unclear. Trimming stripped 8 bases from V and 1 base from J, with 14 bases between. Germline CDR1 and CDR2: MNHEY and SVGAGI. CDR3 length: 14 amino acids. The DNA of the CDR3 is TGTGCCAGCGGCGACACGGTGGGGAACACTGAAGCTTTCTTT. It encodes CASGDTVGNTEAFF.

CDR3 sequence: CASSRDLASNEQFF. The CDR3 nucleotides are TGTGCCAGTTCCCGGGACTTAGCTTCCAATGAGCAGTTCTTC. The V call is TRBV7-9, the J call TRBJ2-1, with D possibly being TRBD2 (6 bases). The CDR3 consists of 14 residues. From germline, CDR1 is SEHNR and CDR2 FQNEAQ (reference sequence). The V gene lost 9 bases and the J gene lost 6 bases, with 18 bases spanning the gap.

The chain recombines TRBV20-1 with TRBJ1-1; no clear D. This CDR3 has 11 amino acids. Germline values: CDR1 DFQATT, CDR2 SNEGSKA (reference sequence). CDR3 nucleotide sequence: TGCAGGGATAACAGGAACACTGAAGCTTTCTTT. It encodes CRDNRNTEAFF.

This clone was picked up a small number of times. This chain connects TRBV30 to TRBJ2-3, with a tentative D call TRBD2 (5 bases). V dropped 2 bases and J dropped 3 bases, with 9 bases sitting between them. Germline lookup yields CDR1 GTSNPN and CDR2 SVGIG (reference sequence). The length of the CDR3 is 13 residues. CDR3 sequence: CAWSRGYTDTQYF. In nucleotides, the CDR3 is TGTGCCTGGAGTCGGGGATATACAGATACGCAGTATTTT.

This clone was counted once. The sample carries other DNA sequences with the same CDR3. CDR3 sequence (DNA): TGCAGCGTTGAACAGGTTTCTGGAAACACCATATATTTT. Its translation is CSVEQVSGNTIYF. The chain is built from TRBV29-1 and TRBJ1-3; D is ambiguous. The CDR3 totals 13 residues. Trimming took off 2 bases at V and 1 base at J, with 6 bases between the two ends. Germline V gene data show CDR1 as SQVTM and CDR2 as ANQGSEA.

The chain has TRBV11-3 and TRBJ1-1, with D possibly matching TRBD1 (5 bases). The CDR3 totals 13 residues. CDR1 is SGHNT, CDR2 YENEEA, per germline. The V and J ends lost 5 bases and 9 bases respectively, with 16 bases between them. In nucleotides, the CDR3 is TGTGCCAGCAGCCTATCCGGACACCCGAAAGCTTTCTTT. This codes for CASSLSGHPKAFF.

This chain links TRBV28 with TRBJ2-2; 8 nucleotides match TRBD2. The J segment lost 0 bases and the V segment lost 3 bases, leaving 0 bases of the junction unmatched. There are 15 residues in the CDR3. The germline V gene has CDR1 MDHEN and CDR2 SYDVKM. The CDR3 loop reads CASSFSGTNTGELFF. CDR3 coding DNA: TGTGCCAGCAGTTTTAGCGGGACGAACACCGGGGAGCTGTTTTTT.

The rearrangement uses TRBV2 and TRBJ1-1; D is perhaps TRBD1 (5 bases). CDR1 is SNHLY, CDR2 FYNNEI, per germline. The CDR3 is made up of 15 amino acids. V was clipped by 6 bases and J by 5 bases, with 19 bases between them. As DNA, the CDR3 is TGTGCCAGCAGCCCATTAACCTCCGGGGGTACTGAAGCTTTCTTT. It codes for CASSPLTSGGTEAFF.

V usage is TRBV6-6 and J usage is TRBJ1-5; TRBD1 is a possible D gene (5 bases). CDR3 length equals 14 residues. Deletions cut 5 bases from V and 3 bases from J, with 11 bases between. Germline V gene sequence: CDR1 MNHNY, CDR2 SVGAGI (reference sequence). The CDR3 coding sequence is TGTGCCAGCAGTCAGGGATTTGACAATCAGCCCCAGCATTTT. It codes for CASSQGFDNQPQHF.

V and J are TRBV25-1 and TRBJ1-2; 10 nucleotides align to TRBD1. The germline CDR1 and CDR2 sequences are MGHDK and SYGVNS. V lost 6 bases to trimming and J lost 8 bases; unmatched junction nucleotides: 9. This CDR3 has 14 residues. In DNA, the CDR3 is TGTGCCAGCAGCCGCTCGACAGGGGGCTGGGGCTACACCTTC. It encodes CASSRSTGGWGYTF.

The chain recombines TRBV18 with TRBJ2-7, with 10 positions matching TRBD2. V lost 4 bases to trimming and J lost 7 bases; unmatched junction nucleotides: 7. The germline gives CDR1 KGHSH, CDR2 LQKENI. This CDR3 region has 14 residues. The CDR3 sequence: CASSLLAGVEEQYF. CDR3 sequence (DNA): TGTGCCAGCTCACTGCTAGCGGGAGTAGAAGAGCAGTACTTC.